These 29 T cell receptor beta chains were all obtained from the same sample, sequenced in a study of OX40 agonist ivuxolimab in advanced cancers. Profiling relied on immunoSEQ multiplex PCR, and the TCRdb table lists in-frame clones only, not all of them. The sample has about 63,000 clones, approximately 88% seen once. Sequencing used CD4+ or CD8+ T cells sorted from blood, obtained in a trial of the OX40 agonist ivuxolimab. These receptors all stem from an adult with an advanced solid tumor such as melanoma, head and neck, liver or kidney cancer.

The chain has TRBV29-1 and TRBJ2-5; 9 nucleotides align to TRBD1. The CDR3 is made up of 14 amino acids. From germline, CDR1 is SQVTM and CDR2 ANQGSEA. Unmatched junction bases numbered 6, after V lost 5 bases and J lost 2 bases. The CDR3 coding sequence is TGCAGCGTTTCCGGGACAGGGTATCAAGAGACCCAGTACTTC. It specifies CSVSGTGYQETQYF.

This clone was seen only once. The rearrangement joins TRBV11-2 to TRBJ2-7; unclear D gene. The CDR3 totals 13 residues. CDR1 is SGHAT and CDR2 is FQNNGV in the germline V gene. V dropped 1 base and J dropped 2 bases, with 6 bases sitting between them. CDR3 loop: CASSLGSPYEQYF. CDR3 coding DNA: TGTGCCAGCAGCTTAGGCTCCCCCTACGAGCAGTACTTC.

This clone was seen only once. The chain has TRBV5-1 and TRBJ1-4; D gene ambiguous. CDR1 is SGHRS, CDR2 YFSETQ, per germline. CDR3 length: 14 residues. Trimming shortened V by 2 bases and J by 4 bases, and 9 bases separated the two germline ends. This CDR3 reads CASSFTADNEKLFF. The CDR3, as DNA: TGCGCCAGCAGCTTTACGGCGGATAATGAAAAACTGTTTTTT.

The V and J genes are TRBV5-1 and TRBJ2-5, with 8 bases aligning to TRBD2. The germline V gene encodes CDR1 SGHRS and CDR2 YFSETQ. The CDR3 covers 14 residues. With V trimmed by 0 bases and J by 5 bases, 3 bases remained unmatched. In DNA, the CDR3 is TGCGCCAGCAGCTTGGTGGCTAGCGGGGAGACCCAGTACTTC. This encodes CASSLVASGETQYF.

This sequence joins TRBV20-1 and TRBJ1-2; D might be TRBD1 (5 bases). The CDR3 covers 11 residues. Germline assignment: CDR1 DFQATT and CDR2 SNEGSKA (reference sequence). The V end lost 6 bases, the J end lost 2 bases, and 7 bases lay between the germline ends. CDR3 residues: CSAGGNYGYTF. Here the CDR3 DNA reads TGCAGTGCCGGGGGGAACTATGGCTACACCTTC.

The chain joins TRBV6-6 to TRBJ1-2; no reliable D call. V lost 6 bases to trimming and J lost 3 bases, with 11 bases between them. The CDR3 has 13 amino acids. Germline values: CDR1 MNHNY, CDR2 SVGAGI (reference sequence). As DNA, the CDR3 is TGTGCCAGCAGCCCTACGAGGGACTATGGCTACACCTTC. Its protein is CASSPTRDYGYTF.

The chain carries TRBV7-6 and TRBJ2-3; D is undetermined. Germline CDR1 SGHVS, CDR2 FNYEAQ. This CDR3 comprises 11 residues. Trimming cost V 9 bases and J 1 base, with 5 bases left between them. In DNA, the CDR3 is TGTGCCAGGCCGGGCACAGATACGCAGTATTTT. Translating gives CARPGTDTQYF.

The chain uses TRBV6-1 and TRBJ2-2, with D maybe TRBD2 (5 bases). The CDR3 spans 15 residues. V dropped 4 bases and J dropped 4 bases, with 13 bases sitting between them. Germline CDR1 and CDR2: MNHNS and SASEGT. The CDR3, as DNA: TGTGCCAGCAGTGGACCGGGGTACGGCACCGGGGAGCTGTTTTTT. Its protein product is CASSGPGYGTGELFF.

The chain couples TRBV27 to TRBJ2-7; D possibly corresponds to TRBD1 (5 bases). Germline V lookup: CDR1 MNHEY, CDR2 SMNVEV (reference sequence). The CDR3 runs 14 residues. V shed 5 bases and J shed 5 bases, with 16 bases lying between them. For the CDR3, the DNA is TGTGCCAGCAGTATCCGGGCTAAGGGGAACGAGCAGTACTTC. It is translated as CASSIRAKGNEQYF.

Only one count was recorded for this clone. J is TRBJ2-5 and V is TRBV11-1, with no clear D. The CDR3 covers 14 residues. V lost 0 bases, J lost 5 bases, and 10 bases lay in between. Germline V lookup: CDR1 SGHAT, CDR2 FQDESV (reference sequence). The CDR3 coding sequence is TGTGCCAGCAGCTTAGCGTTGGGGATCGAGACCCAGTACTTC. This gives the protein CASSLALGIETQYF.

The V and J genes are TRBV29-1 and TRBJ2-5; perhaps TRBD1 as D (5 bases). The V and J ends lost 0 bases and 4 bases respectively, with 12 bases between them. The germline V gene has CDR1 SQVTM and CDR2 ANQGSEA. This CDR3 is built from 14 residues. CDR3 bases: TGCAGCGTTGAAGATTTGCGGCAGGGAGAGACCCAGTACTTC. It translates to CSVEDLRQGETQYF.

The chain couples TRBV5-1 to TRBJ2-7; possibly TRBD2 for D (6 bases). Germline CDR1 SGHRS, CDR2 YFSETQ. The CDR3 has 14 amino acids. V gave up 6 bases and J gave up 7 bases, with 20 bases separating them. The CDR3, as DNA: TGCGCCAGCACCAACTCAGTCGGAGGGGTGGAGCAGTACTTC. Translating gives CASTNSVGGVEQYF. Drawing the rest from reference TRBV5-1 and TRBJ2-7, the complete variable domain is KAGVTQTPRYLIKTRGQQVTLSCSPISGHRSVSWYQQTPGQGLQFLFEYFSETQRNKGNFPGRFSGRQFSNSRSEMNVSTLELGDSALYLCASTNSVGGVEQYFGPGTRLTVT.

The chain carries TRBV5-5 and TRBJ2-1; D is tentatively TRBD1 or TRBD2 (5 bases each). CDR3 length: 19 residues. V was shortened by 2 bases and J by 3 bases, with 24 bases between the two germline ends. Germline loops: CDR1 SGHKS, CDR2 YYEKEE (reference sequence). CDR3 DNA sequence: TGTGCCAGCAGCTTCTTGACAGCCTTGGGGCGGGCGATCTACAATGAGCAGTTCTTC. Protein sequence: CASSFLTALGRAIYNEQFF.

The chain is built from TRBV4-1 and TRBJ2-5, with TRBD1 matching over 8 bases. The V gene's germline CDR1 is MGHRA and CDR2 YSYEKL. The V segment lost 1 base and the J segment 5 bases; nucleotides outside the gene matches: 12. The CDR3 is 17 residues long. The CDR3 nucleotides read TGCGCCAGCAGCCAAGGGACAGGGCTTAGGGGGTGGGAGACCCAGTACTTC. Its protein product is CASSQGTGLRGWETQYF.

V and J are TRBV6-1 and TRBJ1-2, with 7 bases identical to TRBD1. Germline-derived CDR1 and CDR2 are MNHNS and SASEGT. The CDR3 has 14 residues. V lost 7 bases to trimming and J lost 4 bases; unmatched junction nucleotides: 9. CDR3 DNA: TGTGCCAGCAATACAGGGGCTGAGCTCTATGGCTACACCTTC. It encodes CASNTGAELYGYTF.

This clone was seen just once. The V gene is TRBV11-1, the J gene TRBJ2-3; D gene uncertain. The V and J ends lost 5 bases and 4 bases respectively, with 7 bases between them. This CDR3 has 12 amino acids. The germline CDR1 and CDR2 sequences are SGHAT and FQDESV (reference sequence). CDR3: CASSPGPDTQYF. The DNA of the CDR3 is TGTGCCAGCAGCCCCGGCCCAGATACGCAGTATTTT. The complete variable domain, with remaining parts taken from reference TRBV11-1 and TRBJ2-3, reads EAEVAQSPRYKITEKSQAVAFWCDPISGHATLYWYRQILGQGPELLVQFQDESVVDDSQLPKDRFSAERLKGVDSTLKIQPAELGDSAMYLCASSPGPDTQYFGPGTRLTVL.

This clone was seen only a few times. The rearrangement links TRBV25-1 to TRBJ2-4; D is uncertain. V lost 4 bases to trimming and J lost 9 bases, with 7 bases between them. Germline loops: CDR1 MGHDK, CDR2 SYGVNS. The CDR3 is 11 amino acids. CDR3 sequence (DNA): TGTGCCAGCAGTGTGGTGGGCATTCAGTACTTC. Protein product: CASSVVGIQYF.

The chain couples TRBV9 to TRBJ2-1; no reliable D call. The CDR3 loop spans 15 amino acids. Germline V lookup: CDR1 SGDLS, CDR2 YYNGEE. V gave up 0 bases and J gave up 7 bases, with 14 bases separating them. CDR3 DNA: TGTGCCAGCAGCGTAGGGCTACTCCCCCCAAATGAGCAGTTCTTC. It translates to CASSVGLLPPNEQFF.

The J gene is TRBJ2-1, the V gene TRBV7-9; possibly TRBD2 for D (5 bases). This CDR3 is 13 amino acids long. Trimming stripped 5 bases from V and 0 bases from J, with 5 bases between. The V gene's germline CDR1 is SEHNR and CDR2 FQNEAQ (reference sequence). DNA of the CDR3: TGTGCCAGCAGCCGGGACTCCTACAATGAGCAGTTCTTC. Translated, it gives CASSRDSYNEQFF. The full variable domain, completed using reference TRBV7-9 and TRBJ2-1, is DTGVSQNPRHKITKRGQNVTFRCDPISEHNRLYWYRQTLGQGPEFLTYFQNEAQLEKSRLLSDRFSAERPKGSFSTLEIQRTEQGDSAMYLCASSRDSYNEQFFGPGTRLTVL.

The genes are TRBV2 and TRBJ1-4, with a possible D match to TRBD1 (6 bases). Germline V gives CDR1 SNHLY, CDR2 FYNNEI. CDR3 length: 14 residues. Trimming stripped 6 bases from V and 7 bases from J, with 15 bases between. For the CDR3, the DNA is TGTGCCAGCAGGAGGGGGGAGATGGCTGAAAAACTGTTTTTT. Translated, it gives CASRRGEMAEKLFF.

A single count supports this clone. The CDR3 nucleotides read TGTGCCAGCTCACCACTCCCTGGGACTAGGTTTAATGAGCAGTTCTTC. This gives the protein CASSPLPGTRFNEQFF. The rearrangement uses TRBV18 and TRBJ2-1; the match to TRBD2 covers 8 bases. The length of the CDR3 is 16 residues. Unmatched junction bases numbered 9, after V lost 1 base and J lost 7 bases. Looked up from germline, CDR1 is KGHSH and CDR2 is LQKENI.

CDR3 amino acids: CATSSQRETTGELFF. CDR3 in DNA: TGTGCCACCAGCAGTCAGCGGGAGACTACCGGGGAGCTGTTTTTT. The chain joins TRBV15 to TRBJ2-2, with 8 bases aligning to TRBD2. The ends lost 3 bases at V and 5 bases at J; junction bases unmatched: 5. This CDR3 has 15 amino acids. Germline CDR1 and CDR2: LNHNV and YYDKDF (reference sequence).

The chain links TRBV6-5 to TRBJ2-7; D possibly corresponds to TRBD2 (7 bases). The germline V gene has CDR1 MNHEY and CDR2 SVGAGI. The CDR3 runs to 15 residues. V was pared by 2 bases and J by 7 bases, with 18 bases between. This CDR3 reads CASSYARGRGREQYF. The DNA for the CDR3 is TGTGCCAGCAGTTACGCCCGAGGGAGGGGGAGAGAGCAGTACTTC.

Turning to this clone: The identical CDR3 is also encoded by other nucleotide sequences in the sample. The chain recombines TRBV5-1 with TRBJ2-2, with TRBD1 as a possible D gene (5 bases). Germline CDR1 is SGHRS and CDR2 is YFSETQ. V was cut by 1 base and J by 1 base, with 5 bases left in between. The CDR3 has 14 residues. Here the CDR3 DNA reads TGCGCCAGCAGCTTGAGGGGGAACACCGGGGAGCTGTTTTTT. Translating it yields CASSLRGNTGELFF.

In its sample, this clone was seen once. The CDR3 protein is CSVDKAVLETQYF. Written as DNA, the CDR3 is TGCAGCGTTGATAAGGCAGTCCTGGAGACCCAGTACTTC. The genes are TRBV29-1 and TRBJ2-5; D remains unclear. The V end lost 3 bases, the J end lost 5 bases, and 13 bases lay between the germline ends. The CDR3 sequence is 13 residues long. Germline V gives CDR1 SQVTM, CDR2 ANQGSEA.

The rearrangement links TRBV4-2 to TRBJ2-3; tentatively, D is TRBD2 (7 bases). Trimming removed 0 bases from V and 3 bases from J, with 16 bases in between. Germline assignment: CDR1 LGHNA and CDR2 YNFKEQ. The CDR3 sequence is 17 residues long. The CDR3 DNA reads as TGTGCCAGCAGCCAAGATGGGGGCGGGAGCGGGACAGATACGCAGTATTTT. Residues: CASSQDGGGSGTDTQYF.

The rearrangement joins TRBV7-9 to TRBJ2-5, with 7 bases lining up with TRBD2. The assigned J gene may be wrong: the sequence end matches TRBJ2-7 better. The length of the CDR3 is 16 residues. CDR1 and CDR2 (germline): SEHNR, FQNEAQ (reference sequence). The CDR3 protein is CASSQYSGTNSYEQYF. CDR3 sequence (DNA): TGTGCCAGCAGCCAATATTCCGGGACTAACTCCTACGAGCAGTACTTC.

V usage is TRBV5-4 and J usage is TRBJ2-5; D possibly matches TRBD1 or TRBD2 (6 bases each). The V end lost 4 bases, the J end lost 5 bases, and 21 bases lay between the germline ends. Germline V lookup: CDR1 SGHNT, CDR2 YYREEE (reference sequence). The CDR3 has 16 amino acids. CDR3 sequence: CASSAPLIGGGETQYF. The CDR3 DNA follows: TGTGCCAGCAGCGCCCCCCTAATAGGAGGGGGGGAGACCCAGTACTTC.

This clone was detected a few times. This chain uses TRBV5-1 with TRBJ2-7, with TRBD2 identical over 8 bases. Germline values: CDR1 SGHRS, CDR2 YFSETQ. The trim removed 2 bases at V and 2 bases at J, leaving 9 bases unmatched. There are 16 residues in the CDR3. CDR3 DNA: TGCGCCAGCAGCTTTTGGAGCGGGAGTAACACCTACGAGCAGTACTTC. It yields the protein CASSFWSGSNTYEQYF.